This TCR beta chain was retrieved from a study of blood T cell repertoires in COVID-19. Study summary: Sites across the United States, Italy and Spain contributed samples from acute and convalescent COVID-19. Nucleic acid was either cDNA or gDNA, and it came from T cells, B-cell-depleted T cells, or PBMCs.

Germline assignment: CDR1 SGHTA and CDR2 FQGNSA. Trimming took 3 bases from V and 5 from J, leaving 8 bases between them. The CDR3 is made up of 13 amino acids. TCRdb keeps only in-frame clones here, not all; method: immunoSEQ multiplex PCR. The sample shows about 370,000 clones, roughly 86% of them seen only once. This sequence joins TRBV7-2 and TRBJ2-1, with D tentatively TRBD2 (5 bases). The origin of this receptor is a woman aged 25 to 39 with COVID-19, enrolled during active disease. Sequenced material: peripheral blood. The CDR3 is CASSLDWDNEQFF. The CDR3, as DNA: TGTGCCAGCAGCTTGGACTGGGACAATGAGCAGTTCTTC.